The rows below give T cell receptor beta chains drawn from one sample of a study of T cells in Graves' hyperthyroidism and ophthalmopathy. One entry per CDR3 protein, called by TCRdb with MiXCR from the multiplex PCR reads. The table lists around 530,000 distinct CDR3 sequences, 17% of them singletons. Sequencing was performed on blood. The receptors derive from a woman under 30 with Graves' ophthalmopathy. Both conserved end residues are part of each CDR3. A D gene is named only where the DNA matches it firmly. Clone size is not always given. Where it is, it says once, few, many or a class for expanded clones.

TGCAGTGCTCTCAGCGGGAGATCCTCCTACAATGAGCAGTTCTTC	CSALSGRSSYNEQFF	few	TRBJ2-1	TRBD2	15	TRBV20-1
TGTGCCAGCAGCCCCCCCCGGGAGGGGACGGCTTTCTTT	CASSPPREGTAFF	many	TRBJ1-1	-	13	TRBV9
TGTGCCAGCAGCCAGGGACTGCCCGCCCAACTGTTTTTT	CASSQGLPAQLFF	few	TRBJ1-4	-	13	TRBV28
TGCAGCGTCGGGGAGAGCTCTGGAAACACCATATATTTT	CSVGESSGNTIYF	-	TRBJ1-3	-	13	TRBV29-1
TGTGCCAGCAGCCATCCTGCCGGAGATCTTTACCAAGCTTTCTTT	CASSHPAGDLYQAFF	many	TRBJ1-1	-	15	TRBV7-3
TGTGCCAGTAGTATACAGGGGGCGGCGGACGAGCAGTACTTC	CASSIQGAADEQYF	few	TRBJ2-7	TRBD1	14	TRBV19
TGTGCCAGCAGGTCCGCCGATTTGGGTCGGCAGTTCTTC	CASRSADLGRQFF	many	TRBJ2-1	-	13	TRBV7-9
TGTGCCACATCCCCCGCGGGTGGAGGATACGAGCAGTACTTC	CATSPAGGGYEQYF	-	TRBJ2-7	-	14	TRBV6-1
TGTGCCAGCAGCCGGGGACTAGCGGGGGTATCTTATGAGCAGTTCTTC	CASSRGLAGVSYEQFF	many	TRBJ2-1	TRBD2	16	TRBV7-9
TGTGCCAGCAGCCAAGATTCAGCGTTGAGAACTGAAGCTTTCTTT	CASSQDSALRTEAFF	many	TRBJ1-1	-	15	TRBV3-1
TGTGCCAGCAGTTTATTTTGGGACAGGCTGAACACTGAAGCTTTCTTT	CASSLFWDRLNTEAFF	many	TRBJ1-1	TRBD1	16	TRBV28
TGCGCCAGCAGCCAAATGAACCGACCCTACGAGCAGTACTTC	CASSQMNRPYEQYF	many	TRBJ2-7	-	14	TRBV4-3
TGTGCCACCAGCAGAGAGCTGGCAGGGCGGCAGACCCAGTACTTC	CATSRELAGRQTQYF	few	TRBJ2-5	-	15	TRBV15
TGTGCCAGTAGTACACAGGGTTTGGGGACTGAAACTTTCTTT	CASSTQGLGTETFF	-	TRBJ1-1	-	14	TRBV19
TGTGCCAGTAGTAGAGAACCCAACACTGAAGCTTTCTTT	CASSREPNTEAFF	-	TRBJ1-1	-	13	TRBV19
TGTGCCAGCACCGGGACAGGGGGGTCCGAGCAGTTCTTC	CASTGTGGSEQFF	once	TRBJ2-1	TRBD1	13	TRBV13
TGTGCCGCCGGAAGTTCGGAGACCCAGTACTTC	CAAGSSETQYF	few	TRBJ2-5	-	11	TRBV6-8
TGTGCCAGCAGTGCCCCGGGACAAGTCTACGAGCAGTACTTC	CASSAPGQVYEQYF	few	TRBJ2-7	-	14	TRBV6-1
TGTGCCAGCAGCGGGGGCTTTGGGGAGACCCAGTACTTC	CASSGGFGETQYF	many	TRBJ2-5	-	13	TRBV9
TGTGCCAGCAGTGAAGAGAATTCGGGGGTAACTGAAGCTTTCTTT	CASSEENSGVTEAFF	many	TRBJ1-1	-	15	TRBV2
TGCAGCGGTACAAGAGTTGAGAACACTGAAGCTTTCTTT	CSGTRVENTEAFF	many	TRBJ1-1	-	13	TRBV29-1
TGTGCCAGCAGCTCCGAGTTTTGGCAGTTCTTC	CASSSEFWQFF	few	TRBJ2-1	-	11	TRBV5-8
TGTGCCAGCAGCTTGGCAGCCACATATGGCTACACCTTC	CASSLAATYGYTF	-	TRBJ1-2	-	13	TRBV5-5
TGTGCCAGCAGTGATAGGAGACTAGCGGGAGTCGGGACAGATACGCAGTATTTT	CASSDRRLAGVGTDTQYF	few	TRBJ2-3	TRBD2	18	TRBV6-1
TGTGCCAGTAGTATAGGTGGCGGCAGAGCCTACGAGCAGTACTTC	CASSIGGGRAYEQYF	-	TRBJ2-7	-	15	TRBV19
TGTGCCAGCAGGGAGGGACAGAGTTCAGATACGCAGTATTTT	CASREGQSSDTQYF	many	TRBJ2-3	-	14	TRBV7-9
TGTGCCAGCAGCTTGGATGCCCGGAACACTGAAGCTTTCTTT	CASSLDARNTEAFF	-	TRBJ1-1	-	14	TRBV5-8
TGCAGCGTTTACAGTTACAATGAGCAGTTCTTC	CSVYSYNEQFF	-	TRBJ2-1	-	11	TRBV29-1
TGTGCCAGCAGAGCACGAGGGACCGGGGAGCTGTTTTTT	CASRARGTGELFF	few	TRBJ2-2	-	13	TRBV12-3/TRBV12-4
TGTGCCAGCTCAACGACAGGGTACGACACAGATACGCAGTATTTT	CASSTTGYDTDTQYF	many	TRBJ2-3	TRBD1	15	TRBV18
TGTGCCAGCAGCCAAGTGCCTAGCGGGATCTACAATGAGCAGTTCTTC	CASSQVPSGIYNEQFF	many	TRBJ2-1	TRBD2	16	TRBV3-1
TGTGCCAGCTCATCCCTGGGGGCGGCAGGAAATGAGCAGTTCTTC	CASSSLGAAGNEQFF	many	TRBJ2-1	-	15	TRBV18
TGTGCCAGCAGTGAAAGGTTCGGGGAGGGAGGAGAGCAGTTCTTC	CASSERFGEGGEQFF	many	TRBJ2-1	TRBD2	15	TRBV2
TGTGCCAGCAGTTGGACAGGGAGTAAGCAGCCCCAGCATTTT	CASSWTGSKQPQHF	many	TRBJ1-5	TRBD1	14	TRBV12-3/TRBV12-4
TGTGCCAGCAGCCCCTACGGGAGCGGGGAGACCCAGTACTTC	CASSPYGSGETQYF	-	TRBJ2-5	-	14	TRBV7-2
TGTGCCAGCAGCTTAGCATCAGAGGTCTCCTACGAGCAGTACTTC	CASSLASEVSYEQYF	many	TRBJ2-7	-	15	TRBV7-6
TGTGCCTGGGCGGCTCGCGGGGGTTATGGGGAGCTGTTTTTT	CAWAARGGYGELFF	few	TRBJ2-2	TRBD2	14	TRBV30
TGTGCCAGCAGCCGCACCCCGGACAGGGGACAAGGCTACACCTTC	CASSRTPDRGQGYTF	-	TRBJ1-2	TRBD1	15	TRBV6-1
TGTGCCATCACCGAGGGGAGGGGCACTGAAGCTTTCTTT	CAITEGRGTEAFF	once	TRBJ1-1	-	13	TRBV10-3
TGTGCCAGCAAGACACGCGGGGGGGCGTGGGAGACCCAGTACTTC	CASKTRGGAWETQYF	-	TRBJ2-5	TRBD2	15	TRBV3-1
TGCAGTGCTAGGACCCCGGAGAGGGGCCCTACTCCCTACGAGCAGTACTTC	CSARTPERGPTPYEQYF	few	TRBJ2-7	-	17	TRBV20-1
TGTGCCAGCAGTTACTCGATGGCCACCAGCGTCTATGGCTACACCTTC	CASSYSMATSVYGYTF	-	TRBJ1-2	-	16	TRBV6-2/TRBV6-3
TGTGCCAGCAGCTTGCTTCTTCAGGGGACCCCCGACTCCTACGAGCAGTACTTC	CASSLLLQGTPDSYEQYF	-	TRBJ2-7	-	18	TRBV7-8
TGTGCCAGCAGCTTAGGGCGGGGACAGGGGGTGCCTAAAGAAAAACTGTTTTTT	CASSLGRGQGVPKEKLFF	-	TRBJ1-4	TRBD1	18	TRBV11-2
TGTGCCTGGACGACAGCGGGATGGTCCGGGGAGCTGTTTTTT	CAWTTAGWSGELFF	many	TRBJ2-2	TRBD2	14	TRBV30
TGTGCCAGCAGTTCGGACAGGGGGCTCTATGAGCAGTTCTTC	CASSSDRGLYEQFF	many	TRBJ2-1	TRBD1	14	TRBV6-1
TGTGCCAGCAGCTCCTCCCCCGGGGGGCAAACTGAAGCTTTCTTT	CASSSSPGGQTEAFF	few	TRBJ1-1	-	15	TRBV5-5
TGCAGCGTTGATAGTGGGGGCAACACTGAAGCTTTCTTT	CSVDSGGNTEAFF	-	TRBJ1-1	-	13	TRBV29-1
TGCGCCAGCAGCTCCCTAGCGGTATTTAGCACAGATACGCAGTATTTT	CASSSLAVFSTDTQYF	-	TRBJ2-3	TRBD2	16	TRBV5-1
TGTGCCAGCAGTTTGGGGGCAGTCGGACCAGATACGCAGTATTTT	CASSLGAVGPDTQYF	-	TRBJ2-3	-	15	TRBV12-3/TRBV12-4